Shown below are 32 T cell receptor beta chains from a single sample sequenced in a study of CD8 T cells in Susac syndrome (dated by TCRdb to the late 2010s). The method behind the library was the immunoSEQ multiplex PCR assay. RNA was extracted using the RNeasy kit, and roughly 0.45 to 1 ug of the RNA was reverse transcribed with random hexamers. TCRdb handled the public reads itself, with Q25 trimming in fastp and clone calling in MiXCR, and kept productive beta chains. Every CDR3 protein is listed once, alongside the most common genes and DNA of its rows. This sample lists more than 110,000 distinct CDR3 sequences; 95% were detected once. Jointly, the top ten make up more than 0.14% of the sample. Sequencing used CD4+ T cells from PBMCs. These receptors were obtained from a human donor with Susac syndrome.

This rearrangement joins TRBV5-4 to TRBJ2-2; D is perhaps TRBD2 (5 bases). Per the germline V gene, CDR1 is SGHNT and CDR2 is YYREEE (reference sequence). CDR3 length equals 16 residues. Deletions cut 0 bases from V and 6 bases from J, with 15 bases between. The CDR3 sequence is CASSLAFLAGAGELFF. Here the CDR3 DNA reads TGTGCCAGCAGCTTGGCCTTTCTAGCTGGGGCCGGGGAGCTGTTTTTT. Looking up the rest from reference TRBV5-4 and TRBJ2-2 gives the full variable domain: ETGVTQSPTHLIKTRGQQVTLRCSSQSGHNTVSWYQQALGQGPQFIFQYYREEENGRGNFPPRFSGLQFPNYSSELNVNALELDDSALYLCASSLAFLAGAGELFFGEGSRLTVL.

The CDR3 sequence is CASSQVGVSSYEQYF. The CDR3, as DNA: TGTGCCAGCAGCCAAGTCGGCGTTAGCTCCTACGAGCAGTACTTC. The chain recombines TRBV3-1 with TRBJ2-7; unclear D gene. Looked up from germline, CDR1 is LGHDT and CDR2 is YNNKEL (reference sequence). The length of the CDR3 is 15 residues. V lost 1 base and J lost 0, with 10 bases in between.

For the CDR3, the DNA is TGCAGTGCTAGAGCCCCCATACAGGAGACCCAGTACTTC. It codes for CSARAPIQETQYF. This chain connects TRBV20-1 to TRBJ2-5; the D is unclear. Looked up from germline, CDR1 is DFQATT and CDR2 is SNEGSKA (reference sequence). Trimming removed 1 base at V and 5 bases at J, with 11 bases between. The CDR3 contains 13 residues.

In its sample, this clonotype was seen a few times. This chain links TRBV20-1 with TRBJ1-5; D remains unclear. The ends were cut back, 0 bases at V and 1 base at J, with 4 bases in the middle. There are 13 residues in the CDR3. Per the germline V gene, CDR1 is DFQATT and CDR2 is SNEGSKA (reference sequence). CDR3 sequence: CSAREDSNQPQHF. The CDR3, as DNA: TGCAGTGCTAGAGAGGACAGCAATCAGCCCCAGCATTTT.

The gene calls are TRBV20-1 and TRBJ2-5; 7 bases match TRBD2. This CDR3 comprises 15 residues. Per germline, CDR1 DFQATT and CDR2 SNEGSKA (reference sequence). Losses at the gene ends were 5 bases for V and 3 bases for J; bases not matched to a gene: 12. CDR3 region: CSAFGSGGRKETQYF. DNA of the CDR3: TGCAGTGCTTTTGGATCCGGGGGGAGAAAAGAGACCCAGTACTTC.

This rearrangement joins TRBV10-3 to TRBJ2-7; 9 bases fit TRBD1. CDR1 is ENHRY, CDR2 SYGVKD, per germline. CDR3 length: 14 amino acids. Losses at the gene ends were 11 bases for V and 5 bases for J; bases not matched to a gene: 13. This CDR3 reads CAANPGTGFNEQYF. CDR3 nucleotide sequence: TGTGCCGCCAACCCCGGGACAGGGTTCAACGAGCAGTACTTC.

The chain combines TRBV4-3 with TRBJ2-6; 7 bases are a match to TRBD2. V shed 0 bases and J 3 bases; nucleotides not matched to a gene: 2. The CDR3 loop spans 16 amino acids. Germline V gene data show CDR1 as LGHNA and CDR2 as YSLEER. The CDR3 reads CASSQEAGVGANVLTF. CDR3 DNA sequence: TGCGCCAGCAGCCAAGAGGCGGGGGTTGGGGCCAACGTCCTGACTTTC.

The chain employs TRBV30 and TRBJ2-2; D is perhaps TRBD2 (5 bases). Trimming pared 6 bases from V and 3 bases from J, leaving 8 bases between. The CDR3 runs 12 residues. CDR1 and CDR2 from the germline V gene are GTSNPN and SVGIG (reference sequence). CDR3 coding DNA: TGTGCCTGTGGACTGTACACCGGGGAGCTGTTTTTT. Its translation is CACGLYTGELFF.

This clonotype was observed a single time. V gene TRBV5-4 combines with J gene TRBJ2-1; D remains ambiguous. The germline CDR1 and CDR2 sequences are SGHNT and YYREEE (reference sequence). Deletions cut 0 bases from V and 7 bases from J, with 8 bases between. The CDR3 runs 13 residues. CDR3 nucleotides: TGTGCCAGCAGCTTGGAGGGTCGGAATGAGCAGTTCTTC. It yields the protein CASSLEGRNEQFF.

V and J are TRBV20-1 and TRBJ2-6, with D hard to call. In germline, CDR1 is DFQATT, CDR2 SNEGSKA (reference sequence). Trimming shortened V by 5 bases and J by 0 bases, and 11 bases separated the two germline ends. This CDR3 has 15 residues. The CDR3 reads CSALNTYSGANVLTF. In nucleotides, the CDR3 is TGCAGTGCTCTCAATACTTACTCTGGGGCCAACGTCCTGACTTTC.

The chain carries TRBV18 and TRBJ2-5; a weak D match, TRBD2 (6 bases). The CDR3 contains 14 residues. Germline CDR1 is KGHSH and CDR2 is LQKENI. Between the trimmed V and J ends, which lost 3 bases and 2 bases, there was a span of 10 bases. The CDR3 reads CASSPGLKQETQYF. CDR3 bases: TGTGCCAGCTCACCCGGACTAAAACAAGAGACCCAGTACTTC.

This clonotype appeared once. The CDR3, as DNA: TGTGCCAGCTCACTCCCCGGTCGGGATAATTCACCCCTCCACTTT. Its protein product is CASSLPGRDNSPLHF. The chain has TRBV18 and TRBJ1-6; D not certain. Germline V gives CDR1 KGHSH, CDR2 LQKENI. The CDR3 consists of 15 residues. V was cut by 4 bases and J by 5 bases, with 12 bases left in between.

The chain links TRBV18 to TRBJ1-1; 8 bases fit TRBD1. This CDR3 is built from 14 residues. Unmatched junction bases numbered 5, after V lost 3 bases and J lost 5 bases. Germline loops: CDR1 KGHSH, CDR2 LQKENI. The CDR3 DNA sequence: TGTGCCAGCTCACCTACAGGGGGTCGGACTGAAGCTTTCTTT. As protein: CASSPTGGRTEAFF.

CDR3 sequence: CASSLLQGQETQYF. Here the CDR3 DNA reads TGCGCCAGCAGCTTGTTACAGGGGCAAGAGACCCAGTACTTC. J is TRBJ2-5 and V is TRBV5-1, with 7 nucleotides matching TRBD1. The CDR3 runs to 14 residues. V lost 1 base to trimming and J lost 2 bases; unmatched junction nucleotides: 2. Germline V CDR1 and CDR2: SGHRS, YFSETQ. The variable domain in full, with the rest retrieved from reference TRBV5-1 and TRBJ2-5, is KAGVTQTPRYLIKTRGQQVTLSCSPISGHRSVSWYQQTPGQGLQFLFEYFSETQRNKGNFPGRFSGRQFSNSRSEMNVSTLELGDSALYLCASSLLQGQETQYFGPGTRLLVL.

V and J are TRBV30 and TRBJ1-1, with D uncertain. The germline gives CDR1 GTSNPN, CDR2 SVGIG (reference sequence). This CDR3 comprises 15 residues. The V and J ends lost 4 bases and 3 bases respectively, with 18 bases between them. CDR3 loop: CAWNHRGQLYTEAFF. As DNA, the CDR3 is TGTGCCTGGAACCACAGAGGGCAGCTATACACTGAAGCTTTCTTT.

The genes are TRBV20-1 and TRBJ2-7, with D perhaps given as TRBD1 or TRBD2 (6 bases each). CDR1 and CDR2 from the germline V gene are DFQATT and SNEGSKA (reference sequence). This CDR3 comprises 14 residues. V was cut by 3 bases and J by 2 bases, with 14 bases left in between. The CDR3 DNA sequence: TGCAGTGCTAGTCGACAGGAGGGGGCCTACGAGCAGTACTTC. It specifies CSASRQEGAYEQYF.

This clonotype was seen only once. The chain is built from TRBV20-1 and TRBJ2-5; D possibly matches TRBD1 or TRBD2 (5 bases each). Per germline, CDR1 DFQATT and CDR2 SNEGSKA (reference sequence). The CDR3 covers 14 residues. Trimming removed 1 base from V and 2 bases from J, with 11 bases in between. The CDR3 spells CSARVPGPQETQYF. CDR3 coding DNA: TGCAGTGCTAGAGTACCGGGACCACAAGAGACCCAGTACTTC.

V is TRBV20-1 and J is TRBJ2-5; 9 bases are shared with TRBD2. Germline values: CDR1 DFQATT, CDR2 SNEGSKA (reference sequence). V lost 2 bases to trimming and J lost 3 bases; unmatched junction nucleotides: 1. The CDR3 is made up of 13 amino acids. The CDR3 spells CSARRLAEETQYF. The CDR3 coding sequence is TGCAGTGCTAGAAGACTAGCGGAAGAGACCCAGTACTTC.

The chain is built from TRBV11-2 and TRBJ2-4, with TRBD1 as a possible D gene (5 bases). This CDR3 contains 15 residues. V shed 2 bases and J shed 6 bases, with 14 bases lying between them. CDR1 SGHAT and CDR2 FQNNGV come from the germline V gene. The CDR3 loop reads CASSLSPGPGNIQYF. For the CDR3, the DNA is TGTGCCAGCAGCTTAAGTCCAGGGCCAGGAAACATTCAGTACTTC.

In its sample, this clonotype was seen once. DNA for the CDR3: TGTGCCAGCAGCTTGGGGCGTGACCTGCAGTACTTC. It translates to CASSLGRDLQYF. The chain employs TRBV5-6 and TRBJ2-7, with D uncertain. The V and J ends lost 0 bases and 9 bases respectively, with 10 bases between them. Looked up from germline, CDR1 is SGHDT and CDR2 is YYEEEE. The CDR3 is made up of 12 amino acids.

The chain carries TRBV28 and TRBJ2-7; TRBD1 might be the D (6 bases). The CDR3 sequence is 12 residues long. Trimming stripped 2 bases from V and 5 bases from J, with 7 bases between. Germline V gene sequence: CDR1 MDHEN, CDR2 SYDVKM. CDR3 protein: CASSLGDNEQYF. In DNA form, the CDR3 reads TGTGCCAGCAGTTTAGGGGACAACGAGCAGTACTTC.

CDR3 sequence: CSASSSVDEQFF. The CDR3 DNA follows: TGCAGTGCTAGTTCTAGCGTCGATGAGCAGTTCTTC. This chain links TRBV20-1 with TRBJ2-1; tentative D call: TRBD2 (6 bases). The CDR3 sequence is 12 residues long. Germline V CDR1 and CDR2: DFQATT, SNEGSKA (reference sequence). Trimming left V 3 bases short and J 8 bases short, with 11 bases between.

The chain combines TRBV30 with TRBJ2-3; 9 bases line up with TRBD2. Losses at the gene ends were 3 bases for V and 3 bases for J; bases not matched to a gene: 4. The germline V gene has CDR1 GTSNPN and CDR2 SVGIG (reference sequence). CDR3 length: 14 amino acids. The CDR3 region has the DNA TGTGCCTGGAGGCTAGCGGGACTTACAGATACGCAGTATTTT. Amino acid sequence: CAWRLAGLTDTQYF.

The chain couples TRBV20-1 to TRBJ2-3; D possibly uses TRBD1 or TRBD2 (6 bases each). Germline assignment: CDR1 DFQATT and CDR2 SNEGSKA (reference sequence). Trimming pared 5 bases from V and 0 bases from J, leaving 15 bases between. The CDR3 contains 15 residues. The CDR3 coding sequence is TGCAGTGCTGGTCCGGGGGCGGGGAGCACAGATACGCAGTATTTT. It specifies CSAGPGAGSTDTQYF.

The chain employs TRBV20-1 and TRBJ2-1; TRBD2 matches at 10 bases. CDR1 DFQATT and CDR2 SNEGSKA come from the germline V gene (reference sequence). The ends lost 3 bases at V and 7 bases at J; junction bases unmatched: 6. CDR3 length: 14 amino acids. The CDR3 nucleotides read TGCAGTGCTAGCAGCGGGGGGGCGGTGAATGAGCAGTTCTTC. It specifies CSASSGGAVNEQFF.

This rearrangement joins TRBV27 to TRBJ2-6; D is possibly TRBD2 (5 bases). The germline V and J ends were trimmed by 7 bases and 2 bases, with 6 bases remaining between them. The CDR3 loop spans 13 amino acids. Germline CDR1 MNHEY, CDR2 SMNVEV (reference sequence). CDR3 sequence (DNA): TGTGCCAGCACCGGGACTGGGGCCAACGTCCTGACTTTC. This codes for CASTGTGANVLTF.

This chain connects TRBV20-1 to TRBJ2-1; 12 nucleotides align to TRBD2. The CDR3 has 15 amino acids. The V segment lost 3 bases and the J segment 6 bases; nucleotides outside the gene matches: 6. Per the germline V gene, CDR1 is DFQATT and CDR2 is SNEGSKA (reference sequence). The CDR3 region has the DNA TGCAGTGCTAGTCATGCTAGCGGGAGGGTCAATGAGCAGTTCTTC. The encoded protein is CSASHASGRVNEQFF.

The rearrangement joins TRBV15 to TRBJ2-1, with D unresolved. V lost 1 base and J 7 bases, leaving 14 bases between the germline ends. This CDR3 is 15 amino acids long. Germline V gives CDR1 LNHNV, CDR2 YYDKDF (reference sequence). The CDR3 coding sequence is TGTGCCACCAGCAGAGTCGGCTACCGTTCAAATGAGCAGTTCTTC. This encodes CATSRVGYRSNEQFF.

Written as DNA, the CDR3 is TGCAGTGCTCCCCATACGGCGGGAAACACCATATATTTT. This gives the protein CSAPHTAGNTIYF. The V gene is TRBV20-1, the J gene TRBJ1-3, with no clear D. This CDR3 comprises 13 residues. Germline V lookup: CDR1 DFQATT, CDR2 SNEGSKA (reference sequence). The V end was cut by 5 bases, the J end by 4 bases, with 12 bases between.

The chain joins TRBV7-8 to TRBJ1-6; D is perhaps TRBD1 (6 bases). V was trimmed by 3 bases and J by 7 bases, leaving 13 bases between them. Germline V CDR1 and CDR2: SGHVS, FQNEAQ. CDR3 length: 15 residues. The CDR3 DNA sequence: TGTGCCAGCAGCTTCGGCGGGGGCAGGAATTCACCCCTCCACTTT. Its protein product is CASSFGGGRNSPLHF.

The rearrangement uses TRBV2 and TRBJ2-7, with D maybe TRBD1 (6 bases). The germline CDR1 and CDR2 sequences are SNHLY and FYNNEI. The CDR3 runs 12 residues. V shed 7 bases and J shed 2 bases, with 9 bases lying between them. DNA for the CDR3: TGTGCCAGCACACAGGGTGCCTACGAGCAGTACTTC. It is translated as CASTQGAYEQYF.

The CDR3 region is CASSQDGSSGNTIYF. CDR3 DNA sequence: TGCGCCAGCAGCCAAGATGGAAGCTCTGGAAACACCATATATTTT. The V and J genes are TRBV4-1 and TRBJ1-3; the D is unclear. This CDR3 spans 15 amino acids. V lost 0 bases to trimming and J lost 0 bases, with 6 bases between them. The germline gives CDR1 MGHRA, CDR2 YSYEKL.